The 29 T cell receptor beta chains below were found in one sample sequenced in a study of Graves' ophthalmopathy and Graves' hyperthyroidism. The sequenced template was RNA, covering the TCR beta CDR3 region. HTBI primers were used in a first-round RT-PCR, which preceded a second-round multiplex PCR. TCRdb processed the multiplex PCR reads anew with MiXCR; each CDR3 protein has one entry. This table holds approximately 700,000 distinct CDR3 sequences, over 40% found once. The sample comprised peripheral blood. The origin of the receptors is an adult man with Graves' ophthalmopathy.

In the case of this clonotype: A read error may explain this, as a much larger clone is one base away. Lacking the conserved final phenylalanine or tryptophan, this CDR3 likely reflects a read error. V usage is TRBV7-2 and J usage is TRBJ2-5; 11 bases fit TRBD2. V was clipped by 2 bases and J by 2 bases; unmatched bases: 4. Per the germline V gene, CDR1 is SGHTA and CDR2 is FQGNSA. CDR3 length: 16 residues. The CDR3 loop reads CASSLTTSGAQETQYI. The CDR3 coding sequence is TGTGCCAGCAGCTTAACGACTAGCGGGGCACAAGAGACCCAGTACATC.

In nucleotides, the CDR3 is TGCGCCAGCAGCCAGGTCCCAGGGAGTCCCGAGCAGTACTTC. Protein: CASSQVPGSPEQYF. The V and J genes are TRBV4-3 and TRBJ2-7; D possibly matches TRBD1 or TRBD2 (5 bases each). The CDR3 runs 14 residues. Germline V gene data show CDR1 as LGHNA and CDR2 as YSLEER. Trimming removed 3 bases from V and 6 bases from J, with 15 bases in between.

This clonotype was observed at least ten times. The chain is built from TRBV4-1 and TRBJ1-1; the D is unclear. CDR1 is MGHRA, CDR2 YSYEKL, per germline. V was cut by 2 bases and J by 0 bases, with 7 bases left in between. This CDR3 comprises 14 residues. CDR3 sequence: CASSQNGLNTEAFF. DNA for the CDR3: TGCGCCAGCAGCCAAAACGGGCTGAACACTGAAGCTTTCTTT.

This clonotype was seen repeatedly, ten times or more. The chain has TRBV2 and TRBJ1-2; 9 nucleotides match TRBD1. The V segment lost 0 bases and the J segment 8 bases; nucleotides outside the gene matches: 4. This CDR3 comprises 14 residues. Germline CDR1 is SNHLY and CDR2 is FYNNEI. The CDR3 is CASSEAGTGLGYTF. CDR3 DNA: TGTGCCAGCAGTGAAGCCGGGACAGGGTTAGGCTACACCTTC.

This chain joins TRBV29-1 and TRBJ1-5, with a possible D match to TRBD1 (5 bases). The CDR3 runs to 13 residues. The V gene's germline CDR1 is SQVTM and CDR2 ANQGSEA. Trimming left V 4 bases short and J 5 bases short, with 12 bases between. The DNA for the CDR3 is TGCAGCGTTGTGGGGGGGTTAGATCAGCCCCAGCATTTT. Residues: CSVVGGLDQPQHF.

J is TRBJ1-5 and V is TRBV29-1; 9 bases align to TRBD1. The CDR3 is made up of 12 amino acids. The V gene end was trimmed by 6 bases and the J gene end by 13 bases; junction bases not matched to a gene: 10. Germline CDR1 is SQVTM and CDR2 is ANQGSEA. CDR3 nucleotides: TGCAGCGTGGGAACAGGGGGCTACGAGCAGCATTTT. Translating it yields CSVGTGGYEQHF.

Ten or more counts support this clonotype. The rearrangement joins TRBV5-1 to TRBJ2-5; D might be TRBD2 (5 bases). The germline V gene has CDR1 SGHRS and CDR2 YFSETQ. The CDR3 consists of 14 residues. Between the trimmed V and J ends, which lost 0 bases and 5 bases, there was a span of 11 bases. CDR3 amino acids: CASSLGGNVETQYF. In nucleotides, the CDR3 is TGCGCCAGCAGCTTGGGAGGGAACGTCGAGACCCAGTACTTC.

The chain joins TRBV29-1 to TRBJ2-5; D is possibly TRBD2 (6 bases). CDR1 is SQVTM and CDR2 is ANQGSEA in the germline V gene. V was pared by 6 bases and J by 7 bases, with 24 bases between. The CDR3 length is 15 residues. CDR3 amino acids: CSVSSSQPPAGTQYF. The CDR3, as DNA: TGCAGCGTGTCTAGCAGCCAACCGCCAGCGGGGACCCAGTACTTC.

This clonotype was recorded at least ten times. The rearrangement links TRBV7-9 to TRBJ2-5; possibly TRBD2 for D (7 bases). The CDR3 spans 15 residues. Trimming left V 5 bases short and J 5 bases short, with 18 bases between. Germline CDR1 SEHNR, CDR2 FQNEAQ (reference sequence). The CDR3 DNA reads TGTGCCAGCAGCCAGGCTCGGGGGGCTCGTGAGACCCAGTACTTC. Translation: CASSQARGARETQYF.

Of note for this clonotype: A read error is possible here, since a much larger clone lies one base away. CDR3 loop: CASSESGHLKRYF. The DNA of the CDR3 is TGTGCCAGCAGCGAATCGGGACATTTAAAGCGGTACTTC. The rearrangement uses TRBV7-2 and TRBJ2-7; a possible D gene is TRBD1 (6 bases). Trimming left V 5 bases short and J 12 bases short, with 20 bases between. The CDR3 contains 13 residues. From germline, CDR1 is SGHTA and CDR2 FQGNSA.

The CDR3 loop is CASSASSSDNEKLFF. Here the CDR3 DNA reads TGTGCCAGCAGTGCTAGCTCCAGCGATAATGAAAAACTGTTTTTT. This chain uses TRBV25-1 with TRBJ1-4; no clear D. The CDR3 runs 15 residues. Germline lookup yields CDR1 MGHDK and CDR2 SYGVNS. V gave up 4 bases and J gave up 4 bases, with 13 bases separating them.

This clonotype was detected once. Given a much more abundant clone one base away, this may be a read error. The V gene is TRBV19, the J gene TRBJ2-7; 7 positions match TRBD1. The CDR3 has 15 residues. The germline gives CDR1 LNHDA, CDR2 SQIVND (reference sequence). The CDR3 nucleotides are TGTGCCAGTAGTATTCAGCACAGGGGCACCTACAAGCAGTACTTC. Its translation is CASSIQHRGTYKQYF.

This clonotype came up many times. The chain employs TRBV7-6 and TRBJ2-5, with TRBD1 as a possible D gene (6 bases). The CDR3 spans 15 residues. V was pared by 2 bases and J by 1 base, with 11 bases between. Per the germline V gene, CDR1 is SGHVS and CDR2 is FNYEAQ. CDR3 protein: CASSLIGTLQETQYF. The CDR3 DNA is TGTGCCAGCAGCTTAATAGGGACACTCCAAGAGACCCAGTACTTC.

This clonotype was seen many times. The chain combines TRBV2 with TRBJ1-1, with D unclear. V shed 6 bases and J shed 0 bases, with 8 bases lying between them. Per germline, CDR1 SNHLY and CDR2 FYNNEI. This CDR3 contains 13 residues. The CDR3 is CASSRYMNTEAFF. CDR3 coding DNA: TGTGCCAGCAGCCGATACATGAACACTGAAGCTTTCTTT. The entire variable domain, with the rest obtained from reference TRBV2 and TRBJ1-1, is as follows: EPEVTQTPSHQVTQMGQEVILRCVPISNHLYFYWYRQILGQKVEFLVSFYNNEISEKSEIFDDQFSVERPDGSNFTLKIRSTKLEDSAMYFCASSRYMNTEAFFGQGTRLTVV.

This clonotype has ten or more counts. This sequence joins TRBV4-1 and TRBJ2-7; TRBD1 might be the D (5 bases). The V gene's germline CDR1 is MGHRA and CDR2 YSYEKL. The CDR3 has 14 residues. Between the trimmed V and J ends, which lost 0 bases and 5 bases, there was a span of 11 bases. This CDR3 is CASSQDQGNDEQYF. The DNA for the CDR3 is TGCGCCAGCAGCCAAGACCAGGGAAACGACGAGCAGTACTTC.

This clonotype was detected many times. The chain links TRBV7-3 to TRBJ1-2, with no clear D. V lost 5 bases and J lost 4, with 11 bases in between. The germline V gene has CDR1 SGHTA and CDR2 FQGTGA. The CDR3 extends over 13 amino acids. The CDR3 spells CASSDNGGYGYTF. CDR3 DNA: TGTGCCAGCAGCGATAACGGTGGCTATGGCTACACCTTC.

This chain links TRBV19 with TRBJ2-2; a possible D gene is TRBD1 (5 bases). CDR3 length: 15 amino acids. The V and J ends lost 2 bases and 9 bases respectively, with 16 bases between them. Germline V gene lookup returns CDR1 LNHDA and CDR2 SQIVND (reference sequence). The CDR3 nucleotides read TGTGCCAGTAGTATAATGCCAGGGAAGATCCGGGAGCTGTTTTTT. The encoded protein is CASSIMPGKIRELFF.

The chain uses TRBV9 and TRBJ2-5, with 12 nucleotides matching TRBD2. This CDR3 spans 17 amino acids. CDR1 and CDR2 (germline): SGDLS, YYNGEE. With 0 bases clipped from V and 7 bases from J, the junction kept 10 bases outside the gene matches. The CDR3 region has the DNA TGTGCCAGCAGCGTAGCTACGGCTAGCGGGGGGGCCGCGACCCAGTACTTC. As protein: CASSVATASGGAATQYF. Looking up the rest from reference TRBV9 and TRBJ2-5 gives the full variable domain: DSGVTQTPKHLITATGQRVTLRCSPRSGDLSVYWYQQSLDQGLQFLIQYYNGEERAKGNILERFSAQQFPDLHSELNLSSLELGDSALYFCASSVATASGGAATQYFGPGTRLLVL.

This clonotype came up a few times. This sequence joins TRBV5-1 and TRBJ2-5, with D possibly TRBD1 on 6 matching bases. The germline CDR1 and CDR2 sequences are SGHRS and YFSETQ. The CDR3 covers 15 residues. Trimming took 6 bases from V and 0 from J, leaving 15 bases between them. CDR3 amino acids: CASNRAGWYQETQYF. The CDR3 DNA follows: TGCGCCAGCAACAGGGCTGGGTGGTACCAAGAGACCCAGTACTTC.

Points on this clonotype: Since a much larger clone is just one base distant, this may be a read error. The genes are TRBV7-6 and TRBJ2-2; 12 positions agree with TRBD1. The CDR3 covers 15 residues. CDR1 is SGHVS and CDR2 is FNYEAQ in the germline V gene. The V gene end was trimmed by 5 bases and the J gene end by 6 bases; junction bases not matched to a gene: 4. CDR3 region: CASSGTGGAAGELFF. CDR3 coding DNA: TGTGCCAGCAGCGGGACAGGGGGCGCCGCCGGGGAGCTGTTTTTT.

Many counts were recorded for this clonotype. The rearrangement joins TRBV10-3 to TRBJ1-5; a possible D gene is TRBD1 (6 bases). CDR1 ENHRY and CDR2 SYGVKD come from the germline V gene. Between the trimmed V and J ends, which lost 9 bases and 3 bases, there was a span of 12 bases. The CDR3 extends over 13 amino acids. The CDR3 sequence: CAIGDRINQPQHF. DNA of the CDR3: TGTGCCATTGGAGACAGGATCAATCAGCCCCAGCATTTT.

V is TRBV24-1 and J is TRBJ2-7; 7 nucleotides agree with TRBD1. The CDR3 has 13 residues. The V gene end was trimmed by 7 bases and the J gene end by 3 bases; junction bases not matched to a gene: 5. Germline V CDR1 and CDR2: KGHDR, SFDVKD. CDR3 coding DNA: TGTGCCACCAGCGGACAGGACCTCTACGAGCAGTACTTC. Its translation is CATSGQDLYEQYF.

This clonotype occurred many times. V gene TRBV4-3 combines with J gene TRBJ1-2; D gene ambiguous. Germline CDR1 and CDR2: LGHNA and YSLEER. Trimming cost V 0 bases and J 14 bases, with 19 bases left between them. There are 14 residues in the CDR3. The DNA of the CDR3 is TGCGCCAGCAGCCAAGATTTTGAAACCTCGTCCTTGACCTTC. As protein: CASSQDFETSSLTF.

A few counts support this clonotype. J is TRBJ2-7 and V is TRBV7-8, with D possibly matching TRBD1 (6 bases). The CDR3 length is 14 residues. V shed 5 bases and J shed 5 bases, with 16 bases lying between them. Germline CDR1 SGHVS, CDR2 FQNEAQ. In nucleotides, the CDR3 is TGTGCCAGCAGCCGTCTTACAGGGTGGCACGAGCAGTACTTC. As protein: CASSRLTGWHEQYF.

Concerning this clonotype: The junction departs from the called germline gene at one end, perhaps through a read error. The chain couples TRBV19 to TRBJ2-7; 9 positions match TRBD1. From germline, CDR1 is LNHDA and CDR2 SQIVND (reference sequence). This CDR3 has 16 amino acids. This CDR3 reads CVSSIIRGTGPNEQYF. CDR3 coding DNA: TGTGTCAGTAGTATTATAAGGGGGACAGGGCCGAACGAGCAGTACTTC.

The sample holds many counts of this clonotype. The chain uses TRBV9 and TRBJ2-2, with D unclear. This CDR3 has 13 residues. CDR1 and CDR2 (germline): SGDLS, YYNGEE. The V end was cut by 4 bases, the J end by 6 bases, with 10 bases between. The CDR3, as DNA: TGTGCCAGCAGCCCCCTGTCCGCCGGGGAGCTGTTTTTT. This sequence encodes CASSPLSAGELFF.

V and J are TRBV30 and TRBJ2-7, with a weak D call TRBD2 (6 bases). The CDR3 loop spans 12 amino acids. The germline CDR1 and CDR2 sequences are GTSNPN and SVGIG (reference sequence). Trimming pared 1 base from V and 2 bases from J, leaving 6 bases between. Here the CDR3 reads CAWSGRAYEQYF. The DNA of the CDR3 is TGTGCCTGGAGTGGGAGGGCCTACGAGCAGTACTTC.

This clonotype has at least ten counts. This sequence joins TRBV5-5 and TRBJ2-7, with D maybe TRBD1 (6 bases). This CDR3 comprises 15 residues. CDR1 is SGHKS and CDR2 is YYEKEE in the germline V gene (reference sequence). V lost 0 bases to trimming and J lost 3 bases, with 13 bases between them. Here the CDR3 reads CASSLASGTIYEQYF. In nucleotides, the CDR3 is TGTGCCAGCAGCTTGGCCTCCGGGACAATCTACGAGCAGTACTTC. The variable domain in full, completed from reference TRBV5-5 and TRBJ2-7, reads DAGVTQSPTHLIKTRGQQVTLRCSPISGHKSVSWYQQVLGQGPQFIFQYYEKEERGRGNFPDRFSARQFPNYSSELNVNALLLGDSALYLCASSLASGTIYEQYFGPGTRLTVT.

The table lists this clonotype with a few counts. This chain links TRBV29-1 with TRBJ2-4; D assignment may be TRBD1 or TRBD2 (5 bases each). V shed 7 bases and J shed 8 bases, with 15 bases lying between them. Germline V lookup: CDR1 SQVTM, CDR2 ANQGSEA. There are 12 residues in the CDR3. This CDR3 reads CSAKTLGDIQYF. In DNA, the CDR3 is TGCAGCGCTAAGACCCTGGGGGACATTCAGTACTTC.